Below, 18 T cell receptor beta chains from the same sample are listed, as sequenced in a study of blood T cell repertoires in COVID-19. Method: immunoSEQ multiplex PCR; TCRdb's copy keeps in-frame clones and lacks some. In the table there are 250,000 to 350,000 clones, approximately 88% of which are singletons. Sequenced input: peripheral blood. The receptors originated from a man between 18 and 35 years old who had recovered from COVID-19.

V and J are TRBV5-4 and TRBJ1-1, with D uncertain. CDR1 SGHNT and CDR2 YYREEE come from the germline V gene (reference sequence). There are 14 residues in the CDR3. With 0 bases removed from V and 7 bases from J, the gap between germline ends came to 13 bases. The CDR3 is CASSLGPAGDEAFF. The CDR3 DNA sequence: TGTGCCAGCAGCTTGGGCCCAGCGGGAGATGAAGCTTTCTTT. The whole variable domain, filled in from reference TRBV5-4 and TRBJ1-1, reads ETGVTQSPTHLIKTRGQQVTLRCSSQSGHNTVSWYQQALGQGPQFIFQYYREEENGRGNFPPRFSGLQFPNYSSELNVNALELDDSALYLCASSLGPAGDEAFFGQGTRLTVV.

The chain is built from TRBV27 and TRBJ1-3; D not resolved. Trimming took off 9 bases at V and 9 bases at J, with 12 bases between the two ends. This CDR3 is built from 11 residues. Germline CDR1 MNHEY, CDR2 SMNVEV (reference sequence). CDR3 amino acids: CASLSGTTIYF. The CDR3 DNA reads TGTGCCAGTCTCTCGGGTACCACCATATATTTT.

V gene TRBV29-1 combines with J gene TRBJ2-7, with D unclear. V lost 2 bases and J 0 bases, leaving 17 bases between the germline ends. The CDR3 totals 16 residues. Germline V gene sequence: CDR1 SQVTM, CDR2 ANQGSEA. The CDR3 DNA is TGCAGCGTTGAATTAGCCAGCGCAGCGAGCTCCTACGAGCAGTACTTC. Translating it yields CSVELASAASSYEQYF.

The V call is TRBV7-9, the J call TRBJ1-5, with TRBD1 as a possible D gene (5 bases). The germline gives CDR1 SEHNR, CDR2 FQNEAQ (reference sequence). V was trimmed by 0 bases and J by 6 bases, leaving 9 bases between them. This CDR3 contains 14 residues. CDR3 protein: CASSLASGGQPQHF. In DNA form, the CDR3 reads TGTGCCAGCAGCTTAGCGTCGGGGGGTCAGCCCCAGCATTTT.

This clone was counted only a few times. Other DNA sequences within the sample encode an identical CDR3. The V gene is TRBV7-8, the J gene TRBJ2-7; D ambiguous. The CDR3 runs 14 residues. Germline CDR1 and CDR2: SGHVS and FQNEAQ. Between the trimmed V and J ends, which lost 1 base and 1 base, there was a span of 8 bases. The CDR3 DNA is TGTGCCAGCAGCTTAGTCGGCGGATCCTACGAGCAGTACTTC. It is translated as CASSLVGGSYEQYF. The full variable domain, completed using reference TRBV7-8 and TRBJ2-7, is GAGVSQSPRYKVAKRGQDVALRCDPISGHVSLFWYQQALGQGPEFLTYFQNEAQLDKSGLPSDRFFAERPEGSVSTLKIQRTQQEDSAVYLCASSLVGGSYEQYFGPGTRLTVT.

This clone was picked up one time. The chain carries TRBV19 and TRBJ1-5; 9 bases match TRBD1. Trimming took 7 bases from V and 2 from J; bases not matched to a gene: 3. CDR1 and CDR2 from the germline V gene are LNHDA and SQIVND (reference sequence). The CDR3 is 14 amino acids. This CDR3 is CASIDRGGNQPQHF. The CDR3 region has the DNA TGTGCCAGTATAGACAGGGGGGGCAATCAGCCCCAGCATTTT.

The CDR3 protein is CASSYPAGLYGYTF. The CDR3 nucleotides are TGTGCCAGCAGTTACCCCGCAGGGCTCTATGGCTACACCTTC. The J gene is TRBJ1-2, the V gene TRBV6-2 or TRBV6-3, with TRBD1 as a possible D gene (5 bases). The CDR3 extends over 14 amino acids. V shed 2 bases and J shed 4 bases, with 11 bases lying between them. Germline-derived CDR1 and CDR2 are MNHEY and SVGEGT.

The chain combines TRBV7-8 with TRBJ1-2, with 8 bases that match TRBD1. V dropped 5 bases and J dropped 4; count of bases not matched to a gene: 18. Germline CDR1 SGHVS, CDR2 FQNEAQ. The CDR3 totals 18 residues. CDR3 sequence: CASSVEGRQGIWGYGYTF. The DNA of the CDR3 is TGTGCCAGCAGCGTAGAGGGTAGACAGGGGATTTGGGGCTATGGCTACACCTTC.

The chain combines TRBV7-6 with TRBJ1-1; TRBD1 might be the D (5 bases). The CDR3 consists of 11 residues. V was clipped by 5 bases and J by 8 bases, with 9 bases between them. Germline CDR1 reads SGHVS; CDR2 reads FNYEAQ. Here the CDR3 DNA reads TGTGCCAGCAGCCTGGGGGGAGAAGCTTTCTTT. Protein product: CASSLGGEAFF. The full variable domain, completed using reference TRBV7-6 and TRBJ1-1, is GAGVSQSPRYKVTKRGQDVALRCDPISGHVSLYWYRQALGQGPEFLTYFNYEAQQDKSGLPNDRFSAERPEGSISTLTIQRTEQRDSAMYRCASSLGGEAFFGQGTRLTVV.

This clone was counted a single time. The V gene is TRBV4-3, the J gene TRBJ2-2, with 7 bases matching TRBD1. The CDR3 consists of 18 residues. Per the germline V gene, CDR1 is LGHNA and CDR2 is YSLEER. Losses at the gene ends were 0 bases for V and 3 bases for J; bases not matched to a gene: 10. CDR3 residues: CASSQDQRGGLHTGELFF. CDR3 DNA: TGCGCCAGCAGCCAAGATCAGCGAGGGGGCCTCCACACCGGGGAGCTGTTTTTT.

The chain has TRBV6-5 and TRBJ1-3, with D perhaps matching TRBD1 (6 bases). The CDR3 has 14 amino acids. V lost 2 bases, J lost 1 base, and 6 bases lay in between. CDR1 MNHEY and CDR2 SVGAGI come from the germline V gene. CDR3 coding DNA: TGTGCCAGCAGTTACGGACAGTCTGGAAACACCATATATTTT. Its translation: CASSYGQSGNTIYF.

J is TRBJ2-1 and V is TRBV9; D remains unclear. CDR3 length: 13 residues. Germline lookup yields CDR1 SGDLS and CDR2 YYNGEE. V lost 4 bases and J 3 bases, leaving 8 bases between the germline ends. As DNA, the CDR3 is TGTGCCAGCAGCTCCACGGGCTACAATGAGCAGTTCTTC. Translating it yields CASSSTGYNEQFF.

V gene TRBV7-2 combines with J gene TRBJ1-1; D not certain. Looked up from germline, CDR1 is SGHTA and CDR2 is FQGNSA. This CDR3 has 14 residues. V dropped 1 base and J dropped 3 bases, with 9 bases sitting between them. The CDR3 nucleotides read TGTGCCAGCAGCTTAGTCTGGGAGGACACTGAAGCTTTCTTT. Translation: CASSLVWEDTEAFF.

This chain links TRBV7-9 with TRBJ1-3, with TRBD1 identical over 8 bases. The V and J ends lost 5 bases and 0 bases, in that order; junction bases with no gene match: 6. The germline CDR1 and CDR2 sequences are SEHNR and FQNEAQ (reference sequence). The CDR3 sequence is 16 residues long. The CDR3 loop is CASSIWTGSSGNTIYF. The CDR3 DNA is TGTGCCAGCAGCATTTGGACAGGGAGCTCTGGAAACACCATATATTTT. The full variable domain, in which reference TRBV7-9 and TRBJ1-3 provide the parts outside the CDR3, is DTGVSQNPRHKITKRGQNVTFRCDPISEHNRLYWYRQTLGQGPEFLTYFQNEAQLEKSRLLSDRFSAERPKGSFSTLEIQRTEQGDSAMYLCASSIWTGSSGNTIYFGEGSWLTVV.

This chain joins TRBV2 and TRBJ2-3; a weak D match, TRBD2 (6 bases). V lost 6 bases and J lost 6, with 10 bases in between. Germline V gene lookup returns CDR1 SNHLY and CDR2 FYNNEI. The CDR3 spans 12 residues. This CDR3 is CASSELADTQYF. The CDR3 region has the DNA TGTGCCAGCAGCGAACTAGCCGATACGCAGTATTTT.

The chain combines TRBV6-2 or TRBV6-3 with TRBJ2-3, with D tentatively TRBD2 (5 bases). In germline, CDR1 is MNHEY, CDR2 SVGEGT. V lost 3 bases and J 2 bases, leaving 15 bases between the germline ends. This CDR3 is 16 amino acids long. The CDR3, as DNA: TGTGCCAGCAGTTATAGTGACTACCACTACACAGATACGCAGTATTTT. Protein sequence: CASSYSDYHYTDTQYF.

The rearrangement joins TRBV2 to TRBJ2-5, with a tentative D call TRBD2 (6 bases). This CDR3 contains 13 residues. Trimming took 6 bases from V and 7 from J, leaving 15 bases between them. Germline loops: CDR1 SNHLY, CDR2 FYNNEI. CDR3: CASRLGVGGTQYF. The CDR3 DNA sequence: TGTGCCAGCAGACTAGGGGTCGGGGGGACCCAGTACTTC.

This clone is a singleton in its sample. V is TRBV7-9 and J is TRBJ2-1, with TRBD1 identical over 9 bases. The CDR3 is made up of 15 amino acids. Germline loops: CDR1 SEHNR, CDR2 FQNEAQ (reference sequence). V lost 5 bases, J lost 1 base, and 3 bases stayed unmatched. The CDR3 region has the DNA TGTGCCAGCAGCCCTGGACAGGGGTCCTACAATGAGCAGTTCTTC. It yields the protein CASSPGQGSYNEQFF.